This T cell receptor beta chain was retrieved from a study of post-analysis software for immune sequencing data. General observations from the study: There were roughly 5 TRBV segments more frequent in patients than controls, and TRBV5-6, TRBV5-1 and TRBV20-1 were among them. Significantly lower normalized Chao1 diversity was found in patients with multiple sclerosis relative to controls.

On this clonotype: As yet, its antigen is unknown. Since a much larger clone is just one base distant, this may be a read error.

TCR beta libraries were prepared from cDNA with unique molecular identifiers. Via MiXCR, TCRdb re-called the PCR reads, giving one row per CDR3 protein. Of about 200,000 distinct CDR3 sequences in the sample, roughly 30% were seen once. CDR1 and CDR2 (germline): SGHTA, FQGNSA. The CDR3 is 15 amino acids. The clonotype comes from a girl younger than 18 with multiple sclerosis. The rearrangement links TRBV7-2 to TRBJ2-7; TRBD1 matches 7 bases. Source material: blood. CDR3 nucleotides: TGTGCCAGCAGCTTAAGGGCAGGGGGACCCTACGAGCGGTACTTC. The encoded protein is CASSLRAGGPYERYF.